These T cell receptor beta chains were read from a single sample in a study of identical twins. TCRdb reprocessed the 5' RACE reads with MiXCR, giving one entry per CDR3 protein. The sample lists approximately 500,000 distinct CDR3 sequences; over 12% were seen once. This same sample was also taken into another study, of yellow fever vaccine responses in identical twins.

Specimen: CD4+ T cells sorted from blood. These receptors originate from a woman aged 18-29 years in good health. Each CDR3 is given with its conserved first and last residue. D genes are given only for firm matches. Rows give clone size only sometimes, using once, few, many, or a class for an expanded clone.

TGTGCCAGCAGTTTAGGTGTCGGGAATCAGCCCCAGCATTTT | CASSLGVGNQPQHF | . | TRBJ1-5 | TRBV12-3/TRBV12-4 | many
TGTGCCAGCAGTCACTATCGGACGTACACAGATACGCAGTATTTT | CASSHYRTYTDTQYF | . | TRBJ2-3 | TRBV14 | many
TGTGCCAGCAGTGACTCCGGGACTAGCGGGAGCCATGAGCAGTTCTTC | CASSDSGTSGSHEQFF | TRBD2 | TRBJ2-1 | TRBV6-5 | .
TGCAGTGCTAGAGGCAGAGGACTAGCGGGAGTAGTTTGGACAGATACGCAGTATTTT | CSARGRGLAGVVWTDTQYF | TRBD2 | TRBJ2-3 | TRBV20-1 | few
TGCAGCAACAATGAGCAGTTCTTC | CSNNEQFF | . | TRBJ2-1 | TRBV20-1 | few
TGTGCCAGCAGCTACCCAACTACGGGAGCAACTAATGAAAAACTGTTTTTT | CASSYPTTGATNEKLFF | . | TRBJ1-4 | TRBV6-5 | .
TGTGCCAGCACCCTCGGATGGAATCAGCCCCAGCATTTT | CASTLGWNQPQHF | . | TRBJ1-5 | TRBV28 | few
TGTGCCAGCAATCTAGGACAGTCCAACACTGAAGCTTTCTTT | CASNLGQSNTEAFF | . | TRBJ1-1 | TRBV6-1 | .
TGTGCCAGCAGCAGAGCAGGGCCCAATCAGCCCCAGCATTTT | CASSRAGPNQPQHF | . | TRBJ1-5 | TRBV5-5 | .
TGTGCCAGTAGTATAGAGAGAGGGGGAGGGGCCAACGTCCTGACTTTC | CASSIERGGGANVLTF | . | TRBJ2-6 | TRBV19 | .
TGTGCCAGCAGCCGTTCGACTAGCGGGAGAAACTACGAGCAGTACTTC | CASSRSTSGRNYEQYF | TRBD2 | TRBJ2-7 | TRBV5-6 | .
TGTGCTAGTGGTTCAGCCGGGACCTCCAAAGGCTACACCTTC | CASGSAGTSKGYTF | . | TRBJ1-2 | TRBV12-5 | .
TGCGCCAGCAGCTTGAACGGGGGTTCCGCCTTGAACACTGAAGCTTTCTTT | CASSLNGGSALNTEAFF | . | TRBJ1-1 | TRBV5-1 | many
TGTGCCAGCTCCAGCGAGACTAGCGGGAGGCTCAATGAGCAGTTCTTC | CASSSETSGRLNEQFF | TRBD2 | TRBJ2-1 | TRBV27 | .
TGTGCCAGCAGTGAAAGACAGGCTCGCGGCTACACCTTC | CASSERQARGYTF | . | TRBJ1-2 | TRBV2 | few
TGTGCCAGCAACAAACCGACAGGGTCCAGTGAGACCCAGTACTTC | CASNKPTGSSETQYF | TRBD1 | TRBJ2-5 | TRBV28 | few
TGTGCCAGCAGCCGCCTAAGGTCGGGGGCGGGCGGGGCTGAAGCTTTCTTT | CASSRLRSGAGGAEAFF | . | TRBJ1-1 | TRBV11-2 | .
TGTGCCACTGGAGTGGGGGGGTCCTACGAGCAGTACTTC | CATGVGGSYEQYF | TRBD2 | TRBJ2-7 | TRBV10-3 | .
TGTGCCAGCAGTTTACAGGGGGGAAACACCATATATTTT | CASSLQGGNTIYF | . | TRBJ1-3 | TRBV28 | .
TGTGCCAGCAGTTTTTTGACTAGCGGGATCCCGAGGGAGTTCTTC | CASSFLTSGIPREFF | TRBD2 | TRBJ2-1 | TRBV12-3/TRBV12-4 | .
TGTGCCAGCAGTGACCAGACTAGTCGGGAGACCCAGTACTTC | CASSDQTSRETQYF | . | TRBJ2-5 | TRBV25-1 | few
TGCGCCAGCAGCTTACTAGCGAATGAGCAGTTCTTC | CASSLLANEQFF | TRBD2 | TRBJ2-1 | TRBV5-1 | many
TGTGCCAGCAGCCACCAAGTGGCAGGGGACTATGGCTACACCTTC | CASSHQVAGDYGYTF | . | TRBJ1-2 | TRBV7-8 | .
TGCAGTGCTAGGGTTTTTCGGACTAGCGGGAGTAACGAGCAGTACTTC | CSARVFRTSGSNEQYF | TRBD2 | TRBJ2-7 | TRBV20-1 | few
TGCAGTGCCACGACTAGCGGGTGGACCCAGTACTTC | CSATTSGWTQYF | TRBD2 | TRBJ2-5 | TRBV20-1 | .
TGTGCCAGCAGTTCTTCTCCGACGGCCTTGGGGTCCTACGAGCAGTACTTC | CASSSSPTALGSYEQYF | . | TRBJ2-7 | TRBV12-3/TRBV12-4 | few
TGTGCCAGCAGTCGGAGAGACCGGGACCATGCGAACACCATATATTTT | CASSRRDRDHANTIYF | . | TRBJ1-3 | TRBV6-1 | .
TGTGCCATCAGACCCGGGACAGAAGAGACCCAGTACTTC | CAIRPGTEETQYF | TRBD1 | TRBJ2-5 | TRBV10-3 | .
TGCGCCAGCAGCCTTGGGAAAACACACACAGATACGCAGTATTTT | CASSLGKTHTDTQYF | . | TRBJ2-3 | TRBV5-1 | few
TGTGCCAGCAGTTTCTCGGGGGAGGATGAGCAGTTCTTC | CASSFSGEDEQFF | . | TRBJ2-1 | TRBV28 | .
TGTGCCAGCAGTTGGCAGGGTGGTGATTCTGAAGCTTTCTTT | CASSWQGGDSEAFF | . | TRBJ1-1 | TRBV12-3/TRBV12-4 | .
TGTGCCAGCAGTTTATGGTCGGGGTCTGGGGCCAACGTCCTGACTTTC | CASSLWSGSGANVLTF | . | TRBJ2-6 | TRBV27 | .
TGTGCCAGCAGTGAAGGTTTCTCGAATAATGAGCAGTTCTTC | CASSEGFSNNEQFF | . | TRBJ2-1 | TRBV25-1 | few
TGCAGTGCTTCCCAGGACTTCAGCTCCTACAATGAGCAGTTCTTC | CSASQDFSSYNEQFF | . | TRBJ2-1 | TRBV20-1 | .
TGCGCCAGCAGCTGGACTAGCGGGGGCGCGAATGAGCAGTTCTTC | CASSWTSGGANEQFF | TRBD2 | TRBJ2-1 | TRBV5-1 | .
TGCAGTGCTGCTCGAGTGGAGCATAATTCACCCCTCCACTTT | CSAARVEHNSPLHF | . | TRBJ1-6 | TRBV20-1 | many
TGTGCCAGCAGTTTTGGATCTAGCGGGGGTCACAATGAGCAGTTCTTC | CASSFGSSGGHNEQFF | TRBD2 | TRBJ2-1 | TRBV28 | .
TGTGCCAGCAGCCCATCGGGAGGGCAGGAGACCCAGTACTTC | CASSPSGGQETQYF | TRBD2 | TRBJ2-5 | TRBV7-2 | many
TGCAGCGTTGAAGATCCCCTAGCGGACTCCTACAATGAGCAGTTCTTC | CSVEDPLADSYNEQFF | TRBD2 | TRBJ2-1 | TRBV29-1 | few
TGTGCCAGCAGTTACGTTAGCGGGGATTACAATGAGCAGTTCTTC | CASSYVSGDYNEQFF | TRBD2 | TRBJ2-1 | TRBV6-5 | few
TGCGCCAGCAGCCGCGGACAGGGAGGTGAAAAACTGTTTTTT | CASSRGQGGEKLFF | TRBD1 | TRBJ1-4 | TRBV4-1 | many
TGCGCCAGCAGCAGCAGGGTTTTGGAGACCCAGTACTTC | CASSSRVLETQYF | . | TRBJ2-5 | TRBV5-1 | .
TGTGCCAGCAGTAACAGGATGGGGAACACCGGGGAGCTGTTTTTT | CASSNRMGNTGELFF | . | TRBJ2-2 | TRBV27 | few
TGTGCCATCAGTGACAGGCTATCCTACAATGAGCAGTTCTTC | CAISDRLSYNEQFF | . | TRBJ2-1 | TRBV10-3 | .
TGTGCCATCAGTGTCCAAACCCGCAATGAGCAGTTCTTC | CAISVQTRNEQFF | . | TRBJ2-1 | TRBV10-3 | .
TGTGCCAGCAGCCAAGAAGGTGGTTCAAGATCCGAAATCTACAATGAGCAGTTCTTC | CASSQEGGSRSEIYNEQFF | . | TRBJ2-1 | TRBV3-1 | many